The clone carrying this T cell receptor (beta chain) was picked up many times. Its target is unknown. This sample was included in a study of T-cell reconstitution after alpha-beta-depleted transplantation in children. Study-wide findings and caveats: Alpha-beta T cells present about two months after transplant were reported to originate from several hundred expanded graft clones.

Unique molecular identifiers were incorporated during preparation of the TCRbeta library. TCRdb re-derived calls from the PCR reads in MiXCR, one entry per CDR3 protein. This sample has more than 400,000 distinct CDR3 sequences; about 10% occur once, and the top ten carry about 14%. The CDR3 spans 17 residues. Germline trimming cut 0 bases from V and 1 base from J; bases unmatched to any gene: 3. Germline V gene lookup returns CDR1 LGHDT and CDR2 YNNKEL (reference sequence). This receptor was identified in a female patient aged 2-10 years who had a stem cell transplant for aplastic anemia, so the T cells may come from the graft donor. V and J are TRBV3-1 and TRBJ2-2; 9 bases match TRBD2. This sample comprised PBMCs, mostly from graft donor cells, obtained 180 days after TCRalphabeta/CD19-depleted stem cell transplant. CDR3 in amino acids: CASSQEKLAGNTGELFF. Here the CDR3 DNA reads TGTGCCAGCAGCCAAGAAAAACTAGCGGGGAACACCGGGGAGCTGTTTTTT.